Presented here are 13 T cell receptor beta chains from one specimen sequenced in a study of PD-1 blockade in classical Hodgkin lymphoma. Sequencing used immunoSEQ multiplex PCR; TCRdb keeps in-frame clones, though not all of them. The sample has 50,000 or so clones, around 93% seen once. Every one of the patients relapsed after autologous stem cell transplantation (brentuximab vedotin exposure was variable). The input for sequencing was peripheral blood mononuclear cells (PBMCs), taken before the second cycle of nivolumab. These receptors all come from a human donor with classical Hodgkin lymphoma.

V usage is TRBV5-1 and J usage is TRBJ2-6; D gene unclear. This CDR3 contains 14 residues. CDR1 and CDR2 from the germline V gene are SGHRS and YFSETQ. V lost 7 bases to trimming and J lost 4 bases, with 12 bases between them. The CDR3 region is CASSDTGGANVLTF. The CDR3 DNA reads as TGCGCCAGCTCTGATACTGGGGGGGCCAACGTCCTGACTTTC.

The chain joins TRBV28 to TRBJ2-3, with TRBD2 matching over 15 bases. Germline V gene lookup returns CDR1 MDHEN and CDR2 SYDVKM. This CDR3 comprises 16 residues. Trimming cost V 6 bases and J 6 bases; bases outside gene matches: 7. The CDR3 nucleotides read TGTGCCAGCAGAGGGACTAGCGGGGGGAGGGTGGATACGCAGTATTTT. Translating it yields CASRGTSGGRVDTQYF. Together with reference TRBV28 and TRBJ2-3, the CDR3 gives the full variable domain: DVKVTQSSRYLVKRTGEKVFLECVQDMDHENMFWYRQDPGLGLRLIYFSYDVKMKEKGDIPEGYSVSREKKERFSLILESASTNQTSMYLCASRGTSGGRVDTQYFGPGTRLTVL.

This clone was seen once. The J gene is TRBJ2-7, the V gene TRBV7-9; D unresolved. V gave up 3 bases and J gave up 7 bases, with 13 bases separating them. The CDR3 is 13 residues long. CDR1 and CDR2 from the germline V gene are SEHNR and FQNEAQ (reference sequence). For the CDR3, the DNA is TGTGCCAGCAGCTTCTCCCGTTTAGGGGAGCAGTACTTC. Residues: CASSFSRLGEQYF.

This clone has just one count. The chain carries TRBV28 and TRBJ1-5; 8 bases line up with TRBD1. The CDR3 contains 17 residues. CDR1 is MDHEN and CDR2 is SYDVKM in the germline V gene. V gave up 5 bases and J gave up 0 bases; unmatched junction bases: 9. The DNA of the CDR3 is TGTGCCAGCAGTCCGCCCGGGACAGGCCTTAGCAATCAGCCCCAGCATTTT. Translating it yields CASSPPGTGLSNQPQHF.

The rearrangement links TRBV4-2 to TRBJ2-7, with 12 nucleotides matching TRBD2. Germline trimming cut 0 bases from V and 6 bases from J; bases unmatched to any gene: 12. The CDR3 covers 18 residues. The germline V gene encodes CDR1 LGHNA and CDR2 YNFKEQ. The CDR3 spells CASSQEFRGLAGGTEQYF. The CDR3 DNA sequence: TGTGCCAGCAGCCAAGAATTCAGGGGACTAGCGGGCGGGACCGAGCAGTACTTC.

In DNA form, the CDR3 reads TGTGCCAGCAGTGAATACTTTACAGGGGGCTACGCAGATACGCAGTATTTT. Protein sequence: CASSEYFTGGYADTQYF. The gene calls are TRBV6-1 and TRBJ2-3; 9 bases fit TRBD1. Germline CDR1 is MNHNS and CDR2 is SASEGT. The CDR3 is 17 amino acids. V gave up 2 bases and J gave up 4 bases; unmatched junction bases: 10.

V gene TRBV15 combines with J gene TRBJ1-5; no definite D call. The ends were cut back, 8 bases at V and 1 base at J, with 9 bases in the middle. CDR1 and CDR2 (germline): LNHNV, YYDKDF (reference sequence). The CDR3 length is 13 residues. The CDR3, as DNA: TGTGCCACCGCCCTTGGGAGCAATCAGCCCCAGCATTTT. Residues: CATALGSNQPQHF.

The chain uses TRBV7-6 and TRBJ2-5; TRBD2 matches at 10 bases. Germline CDR1 SGHVS, CDR2 FNYEAQ. Trimming removed 6 bases from V and 2 bases from J; junction bases left unmatched: 3. The CDR3 is 14 residues long. The CDR3 DNA is TGTGCCAGCAGTTCAGCGGGGGGGCAAGAGACCCAGTACTTC. Protein: CASSSAGGQETQYF.

This chain uses TRBV11-2 with TRBJ1-1, with TRBD1 as a possible D gene (5 bases). CDR1 SGHAT and CDR2 FQNNGV come from the germline V gene. Trimming stripped 1 base from V and 4 bases from J, with 7 bases between. CDR3 length: 13 amino acids. CDR3 nucleotide sequence: TGTGCCAGCAGCTTAGGTGGGGCCACTGAAGCTTTCTTT. Its translation: CASSLGGATEAFF.

The chain employs TRBV19 and TRBJ1-1; tentative D call: TRBD1 (5 bases). CDR3 length: 14 amino acids. The germline CDR1 and CDR2 sequences are LNHDA and SQIVND (reference sequence). The germline V and J ends were trimmed by 5 bases and 1 base, with 11 bases remaining between them. The DNA of the CDR3 is TGTGCCAGTAGTCCCCAGGGCCAGAACACTGAAGCTTTCTTT. Translation: CASSPQGQNTEAFF.

As for this clone: The junction departs from germline at one end; a sequencing error may be responsible. In nucleotides, the CDR3 is TGTGCCAGCAGGAAGGGGGATGGGGTCTCTGGCTACTGGGCCTTC. As protein: CASRKGDGVSGYWAF. V and J are TRBV25-1 and TRBJ1-2; tentative D call: TRBD1 (6 bases). Germline lookup yields CDR1 MGHDK and CDR2 SYGVNS. The CDR3 totals 15 residues.

The chain combines TRBV19 with TRBJ2-1, with D possibly being TRBD2 (5 bases). CDR1 is LNHDA, CDR2 SQIVND, per germline (reference sequence). V was cut by 5 bases and J by 4 bases, with 6 bases left in between. The CDR3 runs to 12 residues. The CDR3 region is CASSLAYNEQFF. The CDR3, as DNA: TGTGCCAGTAGTCTAGCTTACAATGAGCAGTTCTTC.

The CDR3 nucleotides read TGTGCCAGCAGTTCCGCCGTCCTGGGCGGGGAGCTGTTTTTT. Translating it yields CASSSAVLGGELFF. This chain uses TRBV6-1 with TRBJ2-2; no clear D. V lost 5 bases, J lost 7 bases, and 14 bases lay in between. The CDR3 has 14 residues. CDR1 MNHNS and CDR2 SASEGT come from the germline V gene.